One sample yielded the 27 T cell receptor beta chains listed below, sequenced in a study of regulatory T cells in long-lasting Graves disease. With iRepertoire HTBI primers and Arm-PCR of CDR3 regions, TCR beta libraries were built. TCRdb ran MiXCR on the multiplex PCR reads and lists one entry per CDR3 protein. Of about 400,000 distinct CDR3 sequences listed, approximately 15% are singletons. Time point noted: newly diagnosed GD, antithyroid drugs for less than 3 months. The TCR library used RNA extracted from PBMCs. These same records also appear under a second study, on T cells in Graves' hyperthyroidism and ophthalmopathy.

The sequences come from peripheral blood mononuclear cells (PBMCs), collected at new diagnosis, from a patient treated with antithyroid drugs. These TCRs come from a woman aged 40 to 49 with Graves disease.

This clonotype came up many times. The chain is built from TRBV5-1 and TRBJ2-1; possibly TRBD2 for D (6 bases). Germline lookup yields CDR1 SGHRS and CDR2 YFSETQ. Between the trimmed V and J ends, which lost 3 bases and 4 bases, there was a span of 11 bases. This CDR3 spans 14 amino acids. CDR3 DNA sequence: TGCGCCAGCAGCTCAACCGGGAGATACAATGAGCAGTTCTTC. It yields the protein CASSSTGRYNEQFF.

This clonotype appeared many times. This rearrangement joins TRBV11-2 to TRBJ1-1; D is unclear. The germline V gene encodes CDR1 SGHAT and CDR2 FQNNGV. This CDR3 is built from 15 residues. V was cut by 1 base and J by 0 bases, with 9 bases left in between. This CDR3 is CASSLGNSMNTEAFF. The CDR3 DNA reads as TGTGCCAGCAGCTTAGGAAACTCCATGAACACTGAAGCTTTCTTT.

This clonotype was recorded a few times. The chain joins TRBV6-2 or TRBV6-3 to TRBJ2-2, with 14 bases matching TRBD2. After removal of 5 bases from V and 2 bases from J, the junction contained 7 bases not matched to a gene. CDR3 length equals 18 residues. Germline CDR1 MNHEY, CDR2 SVGEGT. Here the CDR3 reads CASSLGLAGVLNTGELFF. CDR3 in DNA: TGTGCCAGCAGTCTGGGACTAGCGGGAGTTCTTAACACCGGGGAGCTGTTTTTT.

This clonotype was counted ten times or more. The chain carries TRBV20-1 and TRBJ2-5; no clear D. Germline assignment: CDR1 DFQATT and CDR2 SNEGSKA (reference sequence). Deletions cut 1 base from V and 3 bases from J, with 15 bases between. The CDR3 extends over 15 amino acids. The CDR3 here is CSARGLPEPKETQYF. DNA for the CDR3: TGCAGTGCTAGAGGGTTACCGGAGCCCAAAGAGACCCAGTACTTC.

At least ten counts were recorded for this clonotype. The V and J genes are TRBV5-1 and TRBJ2-2; TRBD2 is a possible D gene (6 bases). CDR3 length: 16 amino acids. Germline CDR1 SGHRS, CDR2 YFSETQ. V dropped 9 bases and J dropped 8 bases, with 26 bases sitting between them. Here the CDR3 reads CATNPGDFQNWGELFF. In nucleotides, the CDR3 is TGCGCCACCAACCCTGGGGACTTCCAGAACTGGGGGGAGCTGTTTTTT. The variable domain in full, completed from reference TRBV5-1 and TRBJ2-2, reads KAGVTQTPRYLIKTRGQQVTLSCSPISGHRSVSWYQQTPGQGLQFLFEYFSETQRNKGNFPGRFSGRQFSNSRSEMNVSTLELGDSALYLCATNPGDFQNWGELFFGEGSRLTVL.

This clonotype was observed many times. The chain employs TRBV3-1 and TRBJ1-2; D uncertain. The V and J ends lost 7 bases and 7 bases respectively, with 16 bases between them. The CDR3 spans 13 residues. Germline V gene lookup returns CDR1 LGHDT and CDR2 YNNKEL (reference sequence). The CDR3 sequence is CASTKAGAGGYTF. CDR3 nucleotides: TGTGCCAGCACCAAAGCGGGCGCCGGTGGCTACACCTTC.

The J gene is TRBJ2-3, the V gene TRBV5-1; 7 bases align to TRBD2. This CDR3 is built from 17 residues. Per the germline V gene, CDR1 is SGHRS and CDR2 is YFSETQ. V shed 0 bases, J shed 5 bases, and the junction held 12 bases outside the gene matches. The CDR3 DNA follows: TGCGCCAGCAGCTTGGGGCCAGGCACTAGCGCTGGAGATACGCAGTATTTT. Its translation is CASSLGPGTSAGDTQYF. The complete variable domain, with remaining parts taken from reference TRBV5-1 and TRBJ2-3, reads KAGVTQTPRYLIKTRGQQVTLSCSPISGHRSVSWYQQTPGQGLQFLFEYFSETQRNKGNFPGRFSGRQFSNSRSEMNVSTLELGDSALYLCASSLGPGTSAGDTQYFGPGTRLTVL.

The chain employs TRBV5-1 and TRBJ1-2; a possible D gene is TRBD1 (5 bases). Germline values: CDR1 SGHRS, CDR2 YFSETQ. The length of the CDR3 is 14 residues. Trimming took 0 bases from V and 1 from J, leaving 7 bases between them. The CDR3 DNA sequence: TGCGCCAGCAGCTTGGGACAGTTTAACTATGGCTACACCTTC. As protein: CASSLGQFNYGYTF.

This clonotype was recorded many times. This chain joins TRBV27 and TRBJ1-1; TRBD1 might be the D (5 bases). Germline V lookup: CDR1 MNHEY, CDR2 SMNVEV (reference sequence). The CDR3 contains 13 residues. V lost 4 bases and J 5 bases, leaving 11 bases between the germline ends. CDR3 protein: CASSSWGNTEAFF. DNA for the CDR3: TGTGCCAGCAGTTCATGGGGGAATACTGAAGCTTTCTTT.

The chain carries TRBV12-3 or TRBV12-4 and TRBJ2-1; 15 bases match TRBD2. This CDR3 region has 16 residues. Unmatched junction bases numbered 7, after V lost 3 bases and J lost 10 bases. CDR3 protein: CASSFLPGTSGREQFF. As DNA, the CDR3 is TGTGCCAGCAGTTTTCTTCCCGGGACTAGCGGGAGGGAGCAGTTCTTC.

This clonotype was counted many times. The V gene is TRBV18, the J gene TRBJ1-1, with D possibly being TRBD1 (6 bases). The CDR3 spans 12 residues. Between the trimmed V and J ends, which lost 2 bases and 11 bases, there was a span of 12 bases. From germline, CDR1 is KGHSH and CDR2 LQKENI. The CDR3: CASSPTRGEAFF. CDR3 DNA sequence: TGTGCCAGCTCACCAACCAGGGGAGAGGCTTTCTTT.

This clonotype was counted between two and nine times. The rearrangement links TRBV28 to TRBJ2-1; 8 bases are a match to TRBD1. This CDR3 is 18 amino acids long. J gave up 8 bases and V 2 bases, and 17 bases lay outside the gene matches. Germline assignment: CDR1 MDHEN and CDR2 SYDVKM. CDR3 loop: CASSLGPQNQGASDEQFF. The CDR3 nucleotides read TGTGCCAGCAGTTTAGGGCCCCAAAACCAGGGGGCGTCGGATGAGCAGTTCTTC.

This clonotype was counted many times. V and J are TRBV7-9 and TRBJ2-5, with 8 bases identical to TRBD2. Germline V gives CDR1 SEHNR, CDR2 FQNEAQ (reference sequence). J lost 5 bases, V lost 5 bases, and 4 bases had no gene match. CDR3 length equals 13 residues. CDR3: CASSPTSEETQYF. The DNA for the CDR3 is TGTGCCAGCAGCCCGACTAGCGAGGAGACCCAGTACTTC.

This clonotype has a handful of counts. V gene TRBV7-9 combines with J gene TRBJ2-7; possibly TRBD1 for D (6 bases). The CDR3 totals 15 residues. With 2 bases removed from V and 3 bases from J, the gap between germline ends came to 14 bases. Per the germline V gene, CDR1 is SEHNR and CDR2 is FQNEAQ (reference sequence). In nucleotides, the CDR3 is TGTGCCAGCAGCTTAAGTCAGGGGTTCGTCTACGAGCAGTACTTC. It codes for CASSLSQGFVYEQYF. The variable domain in full, completed from reference TRBV7-9 and TRBJ2-7, reads DTGVSQNPRHKITKRGQNVTFRCDPISEHNRLYWYRQTLGQGPEFLTYFQNEAQLEKSRLLSDRFSAERPKGSFSTLEIQRTEQGDSAMYLCASSLSQGFVYEQYFGPGTRLTVT.

The V call is TRBV5-1, the J call TRBJ2-7, with D possibly being TRBD2 (5 bases). Trimming cost V 4 bases and J 4 bases, with 15 bases left between them. Germline CDR1 is SGHRS and CDR2 is YFSETQ. The CDR3 runs to 14 residues. This chain's CDR3 is CASSVGPGGYEQYF. The CDR3 DNA follows: TGCGCCAGCAGCGTAGGGCCCGGCGGGTACGAGCAGTACTTC.

This clonotype was counted ten times or more. V gene TRBV14 combines with J gene TRBJ2-1, with 12 positions matching TRBD2. J lost 6 bases, V lost 4 bases, and 10 bases had no gene match. The CDR3 consists of 17 residues. Germline CDR1 SGHDN, CDR2 FVKESK. DNA for the CDR3: TGTGCCAGCAGCCCGTATAGACTAGCGGGAGCTCGCAATGAGCAGTTCTTC. Translated, it gives CASSPYRLAGARNEQFF.

This clonotype was counted at least ten times. The V call is TRBV6-7, the J call TRBJ1-1, with 8 bases identical to TRBD1. TRBV6-7 is annotated as an ORF whose role is uncertain. The CDR3 contains 15 residues. J lost 5 bases, V lost 2 bases, and 7 bases had no gene match. The CDR3 DNA sequence: TGTGCCAGCAGTTACAACGGACAGGGAAAAACTGAAGCTTTCTTT. Translating gives CASSYNGQGKTEAFF.

This clonotype was counted between two and nine times. V is TRBV19 and J is TRBJ2-7, with a weak D call TRBD2 (6 bases). Per germline, CDR1 LNHDA and CDR2 SQIVND (reference sequence). The CDR3 is made up of 15 amino acids. Trimming took off 4 bases at V and 4 bases at J, with 17 bases between the two ends. CDR3 region: CASSTLEGIVYEQYF. In DNA, the CDR3 is TGTGCCAGTAGTACCTTGGAGGGGATCGTGTACGAGCAGTACTTC.

The chain uses TRBV9 and TRBJ1-4; tentative D call: TRBD1 (5 bases). Germline V gene lookup returns CDR1 SGDLS and CDR2 YYNGEE. Between the trimmed V and J ends, which lost 0 bases and 6 bases, there was a span of 12 bases. CDR3 length: 15 residues. CDR3 bases: TGTGCCAGCAGCGTAGCTTCAGGGCGGGATGAAAAACTGTTTTTT. Its translation is CASSVASGRDEKLFF.

This clonotype was seen a few times. The junction and the germline gene differ at one end; a read error may be behind it. The chain carries TRBV11-2 and TRBJ1-5; D is uncertain. Germline CDR1 and CDR2: SGHAT and FQNNGV. This CDR3 is 16 amino acids long. The CDR3 DNA follows: TGCGCCAGCAGCCAAGATCCGGGGAAGAACAATCAGCCCCAGCATTTT. This codes for CASSQDPGKNNQPQHF.

This clonotype was counted many times. This chain links TRBV7-9 with TRBJ2-3; the D gene is possibly TRBD2 (5 bases). V lost 2 bases and J 9 bases, leaving 15 bases between the germline ends. There are 14 residues in the CDR3. CDR1 is SEHNR, CDR2 FQNEAQ, per germline (reference sequence). CDR3 sequence: CASSLMSPSGTQYF. Here the CDR3 DNA reads TGTGCCAGCAGCTTAATGTCTCCCTCGGGGACGCAGTATTTT.

This clonotype was counted many times. V and J are TRBV28 and TRBJ1-4, with TRBD1 matching over 7 bases. The CDR3 runs 15 residues. Germline V gene data show CDR1 as MDHEN and CDR2 as SYDVKM. V dropped 5 bases and J dropped 4; count of bases not matched to a gene: 7. The CDR3 coding sequence is TGTGCCAGCAGTCAGCCGGGACAGAGTAATGAAAAACTGTTTTTT. Its translation: CASSQPGQSNEKLFF. Using reference TRBV28 and TRBJ1-4 for the parts outside the CDR3, the full variable domain is DVKVTQSSRYLVKRTGEKVFLECVQDMDHENMFWYRQDPGLGLRLIYFSYDVKMKEKGDIPEGYSVSREKKERFSLILESASTNQTSMYLCASSQPGQSNEKLFFGSGTQLSVL.

This rearrangement joins TRBV11-2 to TRBJ2-7, with TRBD1 matching over 7 bases. Germline CDR1 is SGHAT and CDR2 is FQNNGV. The J segment lost 0 bases and the V segment lost 2 bases, leaving 4 bases of the junction unmatched. The CDR3 covers 15 residues. CDR3 region: CASSLSGQSSYEQYF. CDR3 DNA sequence: TGTGCCAGCAGCTTATCGGGACAGTCCTCCTACGAGCAGTACTTC.

This clonotype was counted at least ten times. The rearrangement links TRBV2 to TRBJ2-7; 16 nucleotides agree with TRBD2. V was clipped by 7 bases and J by 6 bases; unmatched bases: 6. The germline V gene has CDR1 SNHLY and CDR2 FYNNEI. There are 15 residues in the CDR3. CDR3 DNA: TGTGCCAGCACTGGGACTAGCGGGAGGGCCAGCGAGCAGTACTTC. Its translation: CASTGTSGRASEQYF.

This clonotype was picked up a small number of times. The gene calls are TRBV15 and TRBJ1-1; D is uncertain. Germline CDR1 is LNHNV and CDR2 is YYDKDF (reference sequence). The CDR3 runs 12 residues. The V gene lost 0 bases and the J gene lost 7 bases, with 6 bases spanning the gap. Written as DNA, the CDR3 is TGTGCCACCAGCAGAGATCTTGGTGAAGCTTTCTTT. This encodes CATSRDLGEAFF.

Points on this clonotype: A clone one base away is much larger, so this may be a read error. The V call is TRBV5-5, the J call TRBJ1-2; tentative D call: TRBD1 (6 bases). Germline V CDR1 and CDR2: SGHKS, YYEKEE (reference sequence). Trimming cost V 4 bases and J 7 bases, with 20 bases left between them. The CDR3 has 15 residues. The CDR3 protein is CASSPNGGHSRGYTF. For the CDR3, the DNA is TGTGCCAGCAGCCCCAATGGGGGACATTCCCGTGGCTACACCTTC.

This clonotype was found many times. The chain uses TRBV27 and TRBJ2-1; a weak D match, TRBD1 (5 bases). Trimming removed 4 bases at V and 3 bases at J, with 13 bases between. Germline CDR1 reads MNHEY; CDR2 reads SMNVEV (reference sequence). The CDR3 spans 15 residues. CDR3 region: CASSSTVGLYNEQFF. In nucleotides, the CDR3 is TGTGCCAGCAGTTCGACAGTGGGGCTCTACAATGAGCAGTTCTTC.